This T cell receptor beta chain stems from a study of shared clonotypes between healthy human individuals. The CDR3 totals 14 residues. Germline V gives CDR1 MNHNS, CDR2 SASEGT. Trimming removed 10 bases from V and 2 bases from J, with 18 bases in between. The sample holds one count of this clone. A deep-level run was used for the assay. This table comes from immunoSEQ multiplex PCR, and its TCRdb copy is limited to in-frame clones, with some not included. The profile shows over a million clones, more than 75% of them singletons. The sample consisted of memory CD4+ T cells from PBMCs. Subset described: CD45RA-negative fraction. The chain combines TRBV6-1 with TRBJ2-7; possible D gene TRBD1, 6 bases. The source is a man between 18 and 29 years old in good health. Some clones in this sample may be carry-over from other donors' samples. CDR3 nucleotides: TGTGCCACCTGGCGCCGGGACACCGCCTACGAGCAGTACTTC. Its protein product is CATWRRDTAYEQYF.